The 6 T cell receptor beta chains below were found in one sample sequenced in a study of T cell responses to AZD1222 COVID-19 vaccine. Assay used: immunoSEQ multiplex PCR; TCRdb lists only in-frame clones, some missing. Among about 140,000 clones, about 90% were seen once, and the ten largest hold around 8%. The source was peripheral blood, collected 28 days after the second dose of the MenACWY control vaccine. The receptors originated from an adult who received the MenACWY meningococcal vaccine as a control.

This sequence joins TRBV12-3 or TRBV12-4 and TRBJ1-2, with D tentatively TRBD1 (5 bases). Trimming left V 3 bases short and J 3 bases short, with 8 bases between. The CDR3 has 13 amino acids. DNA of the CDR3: TGTGCCAGCAGTTTCCAACAGGACTATGGCTACACCTTC. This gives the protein CASSFQQDYGYTF.

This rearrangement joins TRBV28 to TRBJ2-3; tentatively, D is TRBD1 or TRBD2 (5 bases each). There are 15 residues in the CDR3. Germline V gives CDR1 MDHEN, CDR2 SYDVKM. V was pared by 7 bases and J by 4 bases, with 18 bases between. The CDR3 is CASKGDRAVADTQYF. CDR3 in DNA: TGTGCCAGCAAAGGGGACCGCGCCGTGGCAGATACGCAGTATTTT.

The CDR3 nucleotides read TGTGCCAGCAGTTTAGGCAGGGGGGCCAACGTCCTGACTTTC. This gives the protein CASSLGRGANVLTF. The chain links TRBV27 to TRBJ2-6; no reliable D call. V shed 2 bases and J shed 4 bases, with 6 bases lying between them. The V gene's germline CDR1 is MNHEY and CDR2 SMNVEV (reference sequence). This CDR3 contains 14 residues.

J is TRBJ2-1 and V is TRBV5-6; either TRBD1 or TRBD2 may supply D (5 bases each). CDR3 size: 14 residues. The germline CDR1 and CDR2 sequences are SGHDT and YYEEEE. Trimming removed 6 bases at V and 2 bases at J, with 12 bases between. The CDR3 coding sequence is TGTGCCAGCACCAATTGGGGGACCTACAATGAGCAGTTCTTC. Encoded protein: CASTNWGTYNEQFF.

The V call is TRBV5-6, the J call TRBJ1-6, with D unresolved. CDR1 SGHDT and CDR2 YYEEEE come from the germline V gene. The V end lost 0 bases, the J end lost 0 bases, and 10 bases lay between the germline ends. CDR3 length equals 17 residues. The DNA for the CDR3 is TGTGCCAGCAGCTTGGTGGTAGGACCCTCCTATAATTCACCCCTCCACTTT. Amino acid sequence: CASSLVVGPSYNSPLHF.

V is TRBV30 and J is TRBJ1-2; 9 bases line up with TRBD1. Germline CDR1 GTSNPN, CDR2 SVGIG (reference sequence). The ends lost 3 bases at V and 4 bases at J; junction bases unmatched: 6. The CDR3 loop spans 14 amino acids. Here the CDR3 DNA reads TGTGCCTGGAGCACCGACAGGGGGATCTATGGCTACACCTTC. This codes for CAWSTDRGIYGYTF.